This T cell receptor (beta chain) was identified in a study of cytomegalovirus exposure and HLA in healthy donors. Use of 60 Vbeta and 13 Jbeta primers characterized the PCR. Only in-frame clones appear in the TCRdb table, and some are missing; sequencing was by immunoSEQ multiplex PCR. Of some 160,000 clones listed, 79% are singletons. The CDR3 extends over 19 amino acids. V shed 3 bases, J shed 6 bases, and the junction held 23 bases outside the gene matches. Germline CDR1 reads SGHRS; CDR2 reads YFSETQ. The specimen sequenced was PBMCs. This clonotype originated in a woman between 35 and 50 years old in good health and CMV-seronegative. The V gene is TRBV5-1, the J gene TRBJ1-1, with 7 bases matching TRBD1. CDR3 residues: CASSWGANQFLKGAAEAFF. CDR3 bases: TGCGCCAGCAGCTGGGGAGCGAACCAGTTCCTTAAGGGGGCGGCTGAAGCTTTCTTT.